A selection of T cell receptor beta chains follows, all from one sample in a study of tumor and adjacent non-tumor tissue in lung cancer. TCRdb re-derived calls from the multiplex PCR reads in MiXCR, one entry per CDR3 protein. The data contain over 130,000 distinct CDR3 sequences, roughly 70% of them singletons. Specimen: lung tumor tissue. These receptors were taken from a man in his 60s with small cell lung cancer. CDR3s include the opening cysteine and the closing phenylalanine or tryptophan. D genes are given only for firm matches. Some rows have no size entry. The others give once, few or many, or a class for an expanded clone.

d_call | j_call | clone_size | v_call | cdr3_aa | cdr3_nt
. | TRBJ1-1 | . | TRBV20-1 | CSASLLGPGSEAFF | TGCAGTGCTAGTCTACTGGGGCCGGGTTCTGAAGCTTTCTTT
. | TRBJ2-1 | . | TRBV11-2 | CPSNSRAEGNEQFF | TGTCCCAGCAATTCTCGGGCGGAGGGCAATGAGCAGTTCTTC
. | TRBJ1-1 | . | TRBV11-2 | CVSSSKQRPRINTEAFF | TGTGTCAGCAGCTCAAAGCAGAGGCCAAGAATAAACACTGAAGCTTTCTTT
. | TRBJ2-7 | . | TRBV6-5 | CASLQMGSYEQYF | TGTGCCAGCCTACAAATGGGCTCCTACGAGCAGTACTTC
. | TRBJ2-1 | . | TRBV4-1 | CASSQDLLSGAVYNEQFF | TGCGCCAGCAGCCAAGATCTCCTGTCAGGGGCGGTTTACAATGAACAGTTCTTC
TRBD2 | TRBJ2-3 | . | TRBV5-1 | CASRGTSGSYGDTQYF | TGCGCCAGCAGGGGGACTAGCGGGAGTTATGGAGATACGCAGTATTTT
. | TRBJ2-5 | many | TRBV25-1 | CASSLTGVGKETQYF | TGTGCCAGCAGTCTAACGGGAGTAGGGAAAGAGACCCAGTACTTC
. | TRBJ1-3 | once | TRBV2 | CASSEVGRRNTIHF | TGTGCCAGCAGTGAAGTGGGCAGGCGAAACACCATACATTTT
. | TRBJ1-1 | . | TRBV6-1 | CASTHRGVWITEALF | TGTGCCAGCACCCATAGGGGGGTTTGGATCACTGAAGCTTTATTT
. | TRBJ1-1 | . | TRBV11-2 | CASTPGWLSEALF | TGTGCCAGCACCCCGGGGTGGTTATCTGAAGCTTTATTC
. | TRBJ2-1 | many | TRBV4-1 | CASRPAGPSYNEQFF | TGCGCCAGCAGGCCAGCGGGCCCTTCCTACAATGAGCAGTTCTTC
TRBD2 | TRBJ2-4 | . | TRBV20-1 | CSATRGGTKNIQYF | TGCAGTGCTACCCGGGGGGGAACCAAAAACATTCAGTACTTT
. | TRBJ2-5 | . | TRBV11-2 | CASGTGINGVYQETQYF | TGTGCCAGTGGCACCGGGATTAACGGAGTATACCAAGAGACCCAGTACTTC
TRBD2 | TRBJ2-3 | many | TRBV7-8 | CASSPFGTSGVHTQYF | TGTGCCAGCAGCCCCTTTGGGACTAGCGGGGTCCATACGCAGTATTTT
. | TRBJ2-2 | . | TRBV6-2/TRBV6-3 | CVSSYSALNTGELFF | TGTGTCAGCAGTTACTCAGCGTTGAACACCGGGGAGCTGTTTTTT
. | TRBJ1-1 | . | TRBV6-5 | CASSWEEKTEAFF | TGTGCCAGCAGTTGGGAGGAGAAAACTGAAGCTTTCTTT
. | TRBJ2-3 | . | TRBV5-1 | CASNPSTDTQYF | TGCGCCAGCAACCCCAGCACAGATACGCAGTATTTT
TRBD1 | TRBJ2-3 | . | TRBV6-5 | CASNRDRGNNTQYF | TGTGCCAGCAATCGGGACAGGGGCAACAATACGCAGTATTTT
. | TRBJ2-3 | . | TRBV20-1 | CSVPAAGAGDTQYF | TGCAGTGTTCCCGCGGCGGGGGCGGGTGATACGCAGTATTTT
. | TRBJ2-5 | . | TRBV6-5 | CASSYSHWGWKTQYF | TGTGCCAGCAGTTACTCCCACTGGGGGTGGAAGACCCAGTACTTC
. | TRBJ1-2 | . | TRBV4-1 | CASSQDQALQAYGYTF | TGCGCCAGCAGCCAAGATCAAGCTCTACAGGCCTATGGTTACACCTTC
. | TRBJ2-2 | once | TRBV11-2 | CAIILGVAGELFF | TGTGCCATCATCTTAGGGGTGGCCGGGGAGCTGTTTTTT
. | TRBJ2-3 | . | TRBV20-1 | CSASALDTDTQYF | TGCAGTGCTAGCGCCTTAGACACAGATACGCAGTATTTT
. | TRBJ2-1 | . | TRBV11-3 | CANSFYTGNEQFF | TGTGCCAATAGCTTCTACACGGGGAATGAGCAGTTCTTC
TRBD2 | TRBJ2-1 | . | TRBV12-3/TRBV12-4 | CASSFSGRALNEQFF | TGTGCCAGCAGCTTTAGCGGGAGGGCCCTCAATGAGCAGTTCTTC
. | TRBJ2-1 | . | TRBV29-1 | CRVETSGRLGEQFF | TGCAGGGTTGAGACCAGTGGGCGTTTAGGTGAGCAGTTCTTC
. | TRBJ2-1 | . | TRBV6-1 | CASSEALDSYNEKFF | TGTGCCAGCAGTGAAGCGCTGGATAGTTACAATGAGAAGTTCTTC
TRBD1 | TRBJ2-7 | many | TRBV28 | CASSTLTGEQYF | TGTGCCAGCAGTACCCTGACAGGGGAGCAGTACTTC
. | TRBJ1-2 | . | TRBV20-1 | CSASSGDTYYGYTF | TGCAGTGCTAGTTCGGGGGACACCTACTATGGCTACACCTTC
. | TRBJ1-2 | few | TRBV29-1 | CSVKNRDYGYTF | TGCAGCGTGAAAAACAGGGATTATGGCTACACCTTC
TRBD2 | TRBJ2-2 | . | TRBV11-2 | CANSQSGGPGELFF | TGTGCCAACAGCCAATCGGGGGGACCCGGGGAGCTGTTTTTT
TRBD2 | TRBJ2-1 | many | TRBV20-1 | CSAPPGLAGGPRNEQFF | TGCAGTGCTCCCCCAGGACTAGCGGGAGGGCCACGGAATGAGCAGTTCTTC
. | TRBJ2-5 | . | TRBV20-1 | CSARTGLAALPSQEAQYF | TGCAGTGCTAGAACGGGACTGGCGGCCCTTCCCTCCCAAGAGGCCCAGTACTTC
TRBD2 | TRBJ2-3 | . | TRBV5-4 | CVSSSSGRAIDTQYF | TGTGTCAGCAGCTCTAGCGGGAGGGCCATAGATACCCAGTATTTT
TRBD2 | TRBJ2-1 | . | TRBV11-2 | CAGSLAGETQFF | TGTGCCGGCAGCTTAGCGGGAGAGACCCAGTTCTTC
TRBD2 | TRBJ2-1 | . | TRBV20-1 | CSARDSFTSGRSDEQFF | TGCAGTGCTAGAGACTCCTTTACTAGCGGGAGAAGTGATGAGCAGTTCTTC
. | TRBJ2-1 | . | TRBV11-3 | CASNLGGDWEQQFF | TGTGCCAGCAACTTAGGAGGTGACTGGGAACAACAGTTCTTC
TRBD1 | TRBJ2-1 | . | TRBV11-2 | CTSSLTGGTYNEQFF | TGTACCAGCAGCTTAACAGGGGGCACCTATAATGAGCAGTTCTTC
. | TRBJ1-2 | . | TRBV13 | CANNLGYYGYTF | TGTGCCAACAACTTGGGGTACTATGGCTACACCTTC
TRBD2 | TRBJ2-2 | many | TRBV4-1 | CASSRPPRGLAVTGELFF | TGCGCCAGCAGCCGACCTCCCCGGGGACTAGCGGTCACCGGGGAGCTGTTTTTT
. | TRBJ2-5 | once | TRBV5-1 | CASTPDRKETQYF | TGCGCCAGCACCCCTGACAGAAAAGAGACCCAGTACTTC
. | TRBJ2-5 | . | TRBV12-3/TRBV12-4 | CASSLTFISGTQYF | TGTGCCAGCAGTTTGACTTTTATCTCAGGGACCCAATACTTC
. | TRBJ2-3 | . | TRBV28 | CASSDSRLSTDTQYF | TGTGCCAGCAGTGACAGCCGCCTTAGCACAGATACGCAGTATTTT
TRBD1 | TRBJ2-1 | many | TRBV12-5 | CASGVAWGQGVYEQFF | TGTGCTAGTGGTGTGGCTTGGGGACAGGGGGTTTATGAGCAGTTCTTC
. | TRBJ2-1 | . | TRBV7-2 | CASSLWGSTYNEQFF | TGTGCCAGCTCCCTATGGGGGAGCACCTACAATGAGCAGTTCTTC
. | TRBJ2-1 | . | TRBV20-1 | CNARDPKETGHFF | TGCAATGCTAGAGACCCTAAGGAGACTGGGCATTTCTTC
TRBD2 | TRBJ2-2 | . | TRBV6-5 | CASSYNRRTSALLDTGELFF | TGTGCCAGCAGTTACAACAGGAGGACTAGCGCGTTGTTAGACACCGGGGAGCTGTTTTTT
TRBD1 | TRBJ2-1 | many | TRBV6-5 | CASSYSGDSSYNEQFF | TGTGCCAGCAGTTACTCGGGGGACAGCTCCTACAATGAGCAGTTCTTC
. | TRBJ2-1 | . | TRBV20-1 | CSARSGEHTYNEQFF | TGCAGTGCTAGATCGGGAGAGCACACCTACAATGAGCAGTTCTTC
TRBD2 | TRBJ2-1 | . | TRBV19 | CASSQGLGNNEQFF | TGTGCCAGTAGTCAGGGACTAGGGAACAATGAGCAGTTCTTC
. | TRBJ2-1 | . | TRBV20-1 | CSAKDYGPSQFF | TGCAGTGCTAAAGATTATGGGCCAAGCCAGTTCTTC
TRBD1 | TRBJ1-5 | . | TRBV20-1 | CIAPLGTGGPQHF | TGTATTGCTCCTTTGGGGACAGGAGGACCCCAGCATTTT
. | TRBJ1-2 | . | TRBV20-1 | CSARRAGLYYDYTF | TGCAGTGCGAGAAGGGCAGGGTTATACTATGACTACACCTTC
TRBD2 | TRBJ2-3 | few | TRBV27 | CASSQYSGGNTQYF | TGTGCCAGCAGTCAATATAGCGGGGGGAATACGCAGTATTTT
. | TRBJ1-6 | many | TRBV5-5 | CASSLLWDSPLHF | TGTGCCAGCAGCTTGTTATGGGACTCACCCCTCCACTTT